These 9 T cell receptor beta chains were sequenced from one sample in a study of blood T cells in healthy people across ages. A second PCR, run for roughly 7 to 12 cycles, used a sample-barcoded 5' primer plus a J-beta primer mix. TCRdb re-called the 5' RACE reads with MiXCR, one entry per CDR3 protein. There are over a million distinct CDR3 sequences in the sample; 59% occur only once, and about 6.7% lies in the top ten. The sequencing sample was made of blood. The receptors shown here come from a man aged 18 to 29 in good health.

The rearrangement links TRBV6-2 or TRBV6-3 to TRBJ1-6; possibly TRBD1 for D (6 bases). The V end lost 7 bases, the J end lost 6 bases, and 10 bases lay between the germline ends. Looked up from germline, CDR1 is MNHEY and CDR2 is SVGEGT. This CDR3 contains 13 residues. The CDR3 here is CASTVDSNSPLHF. The CDR3 nucleotides read TGTGCCAGCACCGTGGACAGTAATTCACCCCTCCACTTT.

The V gene is TRBV20-1, the J gene TRBJ2-7; 7 bases line up with TRBD2. The CDR3 runs to 13 residues. Germline CDR1 reads DFQATT; CDR2 reads SNEGSKA (reference sequence). V dropped 3 bases and J dropped 3; count of bases not matched to a gene: 5. CDR3 amino acids: CSARGLTDYEQYF. As DNA, the CDR3 is TGCAGTGCTAGGGGACTAACCGACTACGAGCAGTACTTC.

The table lists this clonotype with a few counts. This sequence joins TRBV2 and TRBJ2-5, with 9 nucleotides matching TRBD1. The CDR3 sequence is 14 residues long. Germline V gene lookup returns CDR1 SNHLY and CDR2 FYNNEI. Trimming removed 8 bases from V and 3 bases from J; junction bases left unmatched: 7. This CDR3 is CASCGQGYEETQYF. CDR3 sequence (DNA): TGTGCCAGCTGTGGACAGGGGTATGAAGAGACCCAGTACTTC.

This clonotype was observed once. The chain employs TRBV4-3 and TRBJ1-1; D remains unclear. The CDR3 runs 13 residues. Germline assignment: CDR1 LGHNA and CDR2 YSLEER. V gave up 1 base and J gave up 8 bases, with 11 bases separating them. CDR3 loop: CASSQGVVGEAFF. The CDR3 DNA is TGCGCCAGCAGCCAAGGGGTGGTAGGCGAAGCTTTCTTT.

The gene calls are TRBV4-1 and TRBJ1-4; D is uncertain. Trimming stripped 3 bases from V and 3 bases from J, with 5 bases between. The germline V gene has CDR1 MGHRA and CDR2 YSYEKL. The CDR3 contains 13 residues. Here the CDR3 DNA reads TGCGCCAGCAGCCACGGCCCTAATGAAAAACTGTTTTTT. Its protein is CASSHGPNEKLFF.

This clonotype has just a few counts. The J gene is TRBJ2-1, the V gene TRBV29-1; 8 bases match TRBD2. Germline-derived CDR1 and CDR2 are SQVTM and ANQGSEA. CDR3 length: 11 amino acids. V shed 3 bases and J 9 bases; nucleotides not matched to a gene: 1. The CDR3 region has the DNA TGCAGCGTTGACAGCGGGGGTGAGCAGTTCTTC. Its protein is CSVDSGGEQFF.

V and J are TRBV10-3 and TRBJ2-1; D may be TRBD1 or TRBD2 (5 bases each). Germline CDR1 reads ENHRY; CDR2 reads SYGVKD. Trimming removed 3 bases at V and 10 bases at J, with 28 bases between. CDR3 size: 18 residues. CDR3 sequence (DNA): TGTGCCATCAGTGATATTACTAAGGAGGTCAGGGTGTATCAAGAGCAGTTCTTC. This translates into CAISDITKEVRVYQEQFF.

This chain uses TRBV20-1 with TRBJ2-7; D is tentatively TRBD1 or TRBD2 (7 bases each). This CDR3 has 11 residues. V was trimmed by 8 bases and J by 3 bases, leaving 11 bases between them. Germline V gene sequence: CDR1 DFQATT, CDR2 SNEGSKA (reference sequence). CDR3 region: CSTRGGYEQYF. DNA of the CDR3: TGCAGTACCAGGGGGGGCTACGAGCAGTACTTC.

This clonotype was counted between two and nine times. The genes are TRBV29-1 and TRBJ1-1; no clear D gene. Germline V gene sequence: CDR1 SQVTM, CDR2 ANQGSEA. This CDR3 has 14 residues. The V end lost 3 bases, the J end lost 0 bases, and 11 bases lay between the germline ends. This CDR3 is CSVDWVIMNTEAFF. The CDR3 DNA follows: TGCAGCGTTGATTGGGTTATTATGAACACTGAAGCTTTCTTT.